The clone carrying this T cell receptor beta chain was seen more than once but under ten times. The sample belongs to a study of T-cell reconstitution after alpha-beta-depleted transplantation in children. Unique molecular identifiers tagged the TCRbeta library. MiXCR was run by TCRdb on the PCR reads, yielding one entry per CDR3 protein. The sample carries over 200,000 distinct CDR3 sequences, around 10% recorded once. The ends were cut back, 4 bases at V and 0 bases at J, with 13 bases in the middle. CDR1 and CDR2 from the germline V gene are SGHDT and YYEEEE. The length of the CDR3 is 15 residues. The TCR comes from a human donor who donated a stem cell graft to a child with acute lymphoblastic leukemia. The chain has TRBV5-6 and TRBJ1-2; D is ambiguous. The material was PBMCs from the stem cell graft donor, obtained from the stem cell graft. CDR3 sequence reads: CASSPNPASNYGYTF. CDR3 coding DNA: TGTGCCAGCAGCCCAAATCCAGCTTCTAACTATGGCTACACCTTC.